Shown below are 8 T cell receptor beta chains from a single sample sequenced in a study of blood T cell repertoires in COVID-19. Libraries were prepared by immunoSEQ multiplex PCR; TCRdb keeps only in-frame clonotypes and omits some of them. The sample includes over 100,000 clones, roughly 91% of them seen just once. The sequenced sample was peripheral blood. These receptors originate from a man aged 55 to 70 with COVID-19, enrolled during active disease.

V gene TRBV5-4 combines with J gene TRBJ1-1; 11 bases align to TRBD1. V was pared by 6 bases and J by 4 bases, with 5 bases of the junction left unmatched. Germline V gene sequence: CDR1 SGHNT, CDR2 YYREEE (reference sequence). The CDR3 sequence is 14 residues long. The CDR3, as DNA: TGTGCCAGCAAGGGACAGGGGGTCGCCACTGAAGCTTTCTTT. Protein sequence: CASKGQGVATEAFF.

In this sample, this clone turned up once. The chain links TRBV28 to TRBJ1-6; 9 positions agree with TRBD1. The germline CDR1 and CDR2 sequences are MDHEN and SYDVKM. V shed 6 bases, J shed 9 bases, and the junction held 3 bases outside the gene matches. The length of the CDR3 is 13 residues. The CDR3 sequence is CASRGTGLSPLHF. DNA for the CDR3: TGTGCCAGCAGAGGGACAGGGCTTTCACCCCTCCACTTT.

The chain recombines TRBV14 with TRBJ1-1, with D unresolved. The V gene lost 0 bases and the J gene lost 6 bases, with 11 bases spanning the gap. CDR1 is SGHDN and CDR2 is FVKESK in the germline V gene. The CDR3 is 14 residues long. CDR3 sequence reads: CASSQEDGRAEAFF. The CDR3, as DNA: TGTGCCAGCAGCCAAGAGGACGGGAGGGCTGAAGCTTTCTTT.

DNA for the CDR3: TGTGCCAGCAGCACCCTAACCGGGACAGGGGACTATGGCTACACCTTC. Translated: CASSTLTGTGDYGYTF. The chain is built from TRBV7-6 and TRBJ1-2; TRBD1 aligns across 10 bases. V dropped 5 bases and J dropped 3; count of bases not matched to a gene: 9. Germline CDR1 SGHVS, CDR2 FNYEAQ. The CDR3 extends over 16 amino acids. The full variable domain, with the rest looked up from reference TRBV7-6 and TRBJ1-2, is GAGVSQSPRYKVTKRGQDVALRCDPISGHVSLYWYRQALGQGPEFLTYFNYEAQQDKSGLPNDRFSAERPEGSISTLTIQRTEQRDSAMYRCASSTLTGTGDYGYTFGSGTRLTVV.

The V and J genes are TRBV2 and TRBJ2-5, with D possibly TRBD1 on 7 matching bases. Trimming took off 11 bases at V and 5 bases at J, with 18 bases between the two ends. The CDR3 extends over 13 amino acids. The germline V gene encodes CDR1 SNHLY and CDR2 FYNNEI. The CDR3 loop reads CAGSRGVRETQYF. The CDR3 bases are TGTGCCGGATCCAGGGGGGTGAGGGAGACCCAGTACTTC. Supplemented by reference TRBV2 and TRBJ2-5, the full variable domain reads EPEVTQTPSHQVTQMGQEVILRCVPISNHLYFYWYRQILGQKVEFLVSFYNNEISEKSEIFDDQFSVERPDGSNFTLKIRSTKLEDSAMYFCAGSRGVRETQYFGPGTRLLVL.

The V gene is TRBV9, the J gene TRBJ1-2, with 9 bases that match TRBD1. After removal of 0 bases from V and 8 bases from J, the junction contained 11 bases not matched to a gene. Germline CDR1 SGDLS, CDR2 YYNGEE. The CDR3 spans 16 residues. DNA of the CDR3: TGTGCCAGCAGCGTAGCAGGTGGGACAGGGTCTTACGGCTACACCTTC. Translation: CASSVAGGTGSYGYTF.

V and J are TRBV7-2 and TRBJ2-1; 10 bases map to TRBD2. The V and J ends lost 5 bases and 3 bases, in that order; junction bases with no gene match: 4. The CDR3 sequence is 15 residues long. The germline gives CDR1 SGHTA, CDR2 FQGNSA. CDR3 residues: CASSLSGGFYNEQFF. CDR3 coding DNA: TGTGCCAGCAGCCTTAGCGGGGGGTTCTACAATGAGCAGTTCTTC.

This chain uses TRBV14 with TRBJ1-1, with a weak D call TRBD1 (6 bases). Germline loops: CDR1 SGHDN, CDR2 FVKESK. Trimming removed 5 bases from V and 6 bases from J, with 10 bases in between. CDR3 size: 12 residues. CDR3: CASSGQISEAFF. CDR3 coding DNA: TGTGCCAGCAGCGGACAGATTTCTGAAGCTTTCTTT.